This entry concerns a single TCR beta chain. This entry comes from a study of technical replicates of blood from a handful of donors. Sequenced by immunoSEQ multiplex PCR; TCRdb stores in-frame clones only, minus some. The sample holds about 80,000 clones, approximately 94% seen once. The CDR3 spans 14 residues. Germline V lookup: CDR1 LNHDA, CDR2 SQIVND (reference sequence). V lost 1 base and J 7 bases, leaving 13 bases between the germline ends. The chain couples TRBV19 to TRBJ1-2; D not certain. This TCR was recovered from a human donor in good health. The specimen was T cells isolated from PBMCs. The CDR3 DNA follows: TGTGCCAGTAGTATAGTTCCCACGGGAGGTGGCTACACCTTC. Its translation is CASSIVPTGGGYTF. Full variable domain (missing parts from reference TRBV19 and TRBJ1-2): DGGITQSPKYLFRKEGQNVTLSCEQNLNHDAMYWYRQDPGQGLRLIYYSQIVNDFQKGDIAEGYSVSREKKESFPLTVTSAQKNPTAFYLCASSIVPTGGGYTFGSGTRLTVV.